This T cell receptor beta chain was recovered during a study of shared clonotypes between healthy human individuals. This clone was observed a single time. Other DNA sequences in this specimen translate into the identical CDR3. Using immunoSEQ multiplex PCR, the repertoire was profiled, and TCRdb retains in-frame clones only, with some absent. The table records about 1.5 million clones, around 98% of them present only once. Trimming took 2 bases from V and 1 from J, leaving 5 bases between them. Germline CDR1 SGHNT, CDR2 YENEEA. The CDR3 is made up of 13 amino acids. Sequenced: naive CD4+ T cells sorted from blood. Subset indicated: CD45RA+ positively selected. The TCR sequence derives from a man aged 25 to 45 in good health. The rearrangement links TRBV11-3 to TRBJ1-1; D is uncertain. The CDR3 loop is CASSLRGNTEAFF. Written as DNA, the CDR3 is TGTGCCAGCAGCTTACGGGGGAACACTGAAGCTTTCTTT.